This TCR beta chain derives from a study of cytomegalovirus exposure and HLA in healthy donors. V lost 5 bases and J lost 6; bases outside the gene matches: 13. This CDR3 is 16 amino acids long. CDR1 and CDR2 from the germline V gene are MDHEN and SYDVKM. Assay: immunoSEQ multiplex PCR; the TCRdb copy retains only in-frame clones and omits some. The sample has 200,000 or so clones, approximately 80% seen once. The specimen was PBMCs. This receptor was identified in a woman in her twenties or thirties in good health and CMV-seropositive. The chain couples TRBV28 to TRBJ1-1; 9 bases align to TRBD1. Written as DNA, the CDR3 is TGTGCCAGCAGTGTACAGGGGGCCTCGCGACTCTCTGAAGCTTTCTTT. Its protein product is CASSVQGASRLSEAFF.